Each of the 28 T cell receptor beta chains below was sequenced from the same sample in a study of blood T cell repertoires in COVID-19. Profiling relied on immunoSEQ multiplex PCR, and the TCRdb table lists in-frame clones only, not all of them. Of about 370,000 clones listed, roughly nine tenths are singletons. The sample taken for sequencing was PBMCs or T cells enriched from blood (not recorded which). The origin of the receptors is a man aged 18 to 30 who had recovered from COVID-19.

The chain combines TRBV4-1 with TRBJ2-7; D remains unclear. The CDR3 is made up of 14 amino acids. The V gene lost 1 base and the J gene lost 4 bases, with 11 bases spanning the gap. Germline loops: CDR1 MGHRA, CDR2 YSYEKL. This chain's CDR3 is CASSQGVQRYEQYF. The CDR3 region has the DNA TGCGCCAGCAGCCAAGGTGTCCAGAGGTACGAGCAGTACTTC.

The chain recombines TRBV24-1 with TRBJ2-5; no firm D call. The germline V and J ends were trimmed by 5 bases and 5 bases, with 5 bases remaining between them. The germline V gene encodes CDR1 KGHDR and CDR2 SFDVKD. CDR3 length: 11 residues. CDR3 loop: CATSAPETQYF. The CDR3 DNA follows: TGTGCCACCAGTGCTCCGGAGACCCAGTACTTC.

The V and J genes are TRBV10-2 and TRBJ1-5; a weak D match, TRBD1 (6 bases). The germline CDR1 and CDR2 sequences are WSHSY and SAAADI. The CDR3 runs 16 residues. The germline V and J ends were trimmed by 2 bases and 0 bases, with 11 bases remaining between them. CDR3 DNA sequence: TGCGCCAGCAGTGAGCTGGACAGCTATAGCAATCAGCCCCAGCATTTT. Its translation: CASSELDSYSNQPQHF.

This chain joins TRBV4-1 and TRBJ1-1, with 9 bases lining up with TRBD1. Unmatched junction bases numbered 13, after V lost 4 bases and J lost 4 bases. The CDR3 loop spans 17 amino acids. CDR1 is MGHRA and CDR2 is YSYEKL in the germline V gene. CDR3 bases: TGCGCCAGCAGCCGGAACACAGGGGGCGCAGGAGGCACTGAAGCTTTCTTT. It is translated as CASSRNTGGAGGTEAFF.

V is TRBV16 and J is TRBJ1-5, with D possibly TRBD1 on 5 matching bases. CDR1 and CDR2 from the germline V gene are KGHSY and FQNENV. CDR3 size: 13 residues. Trimming shortened V by 4 bases and J by 5 bases, and 9 bases separated the two germline ends. Here the CDR3 reads CASSLSRDQPQHF. The CDR3 nucleotides read TGTGCCAGCAGCCTTAGCAGGGATCAGCCCCAGCATTTT.

The chain couples TRBV6-5 to TRBJ1-1; no reliable D call. Per the germline V gene, CDR1 is MNHEY and CDR2 is SVGAGI. CDR3 length: 15 amino acids. The germline V and J ends were trimmed by 0 bases and 0 bases, with 8 bases remaining between them. The CDR3 DNA is TGTGCCAGCAGTTACTCGGGCACCTTGAACACTGAAGCTTTCTTT. This codes for CASSYSGTLNTEAFF.

The chain has TRBV19 and TRBJ1-5; possibly TRBD1 for D (5 bases). Germline V gives CDR1 LNHDA, CDR2 SQIVND (reference sequence). The CDR3 spans 15 residues. Trimming took 3 bases from V and 1 from J, leaving 10 bases between them. CDR3 residues: CASSIWGESNQPQHF. DNA for the CDR3: TGTGCCAGTAGTATCTGGGGGGAAAGCAATCAGCCCCAGCATTTT. The complete variable domain, with remaining parts taken from reference TRBV19 and TRBJ1-5, reads DGGITQSPKYLFRKEGQNVTLSCEQNLNHDAMYWYRQDPGQGLRLIYYSQIVNDFQKGDIAEGYSVSREKKESFPLTVTSAQKNPTAFYLCASSIWGESNQPQHFGDGTRLSIL.

The table lists this clone with many counts. The chain carries TRBV9 and TRBJ1-2; D not certain. V was shortened by 0 bases and J by 3 bases, with 6 bases between the two germline ends. This CDR3 has 13 amino acids. Germline CDR1 SGDLS, CDR2 YYNGEE. The CDR3 DNA reads TGTGCCAGCAGCGTAGGCGGGGACTATGGCTACACCTTC. Its protein product is CASSVGGDYGYTF.

This chain uses TRBV6-5 with TRBJ1-5, with TRBD1 identical over 10 bases. The CDR3 spans 15 residues. The germline gives CDR1 MNHEY, CDR2 SVGAGI. V lost 5 bases, J lost 4 bases, and 5 bases stayed unmatched. CDR3 in amino acids: CASSPGQGGNQPQHF. The CDR3 region has the DNA TGTGCCAGCAGTCCCGGACAGGGGGGAAATCAGCCCCAGCATTTT.

This chain uses TRBV4-1 with TRBJ1-5; 7 nucleotides match TRBD1. The CDR3 runs to 14 residues. Germline V gene sequence: CDR1 MGHRA, CDR2 YSYEKL. The V and J ends lost 2 bases and 4 bases, in that order; junction bases with no gene match: 2. As DNA, the CDR3 is TGCGCCAGCAGCCAAATACAGGGGAATCAGCCCCAGCATTTT. Protein: CASSQIQGNQPQHF.

The CDR3, as DNA: TGCGCCAGCAGCCCTCAACAGGGGGCCGTCTATGGCTACACCTTC. Its translation is CASSPQQGAVYGYTF. The chain has TRBV4-1 and TRBJ1-2; TRBD1 matches 9 bases. J gave up 4 bases and V 4 bases, and 7 bases lay outside the gene matches. Germline-derived CDR1 and CDR2 are MGHRA and YSYEKL. The CDR3 sequence is 15 residues long.

V and J are TRBV29-1 and TRBJ2-3, with 11 positions matching TRBD2. Trimming at V came to 6 bases and at J to 2 bases, leaving 7 bases not matched to a gene. The germline V gene has CDR1 SQVTM and CDR2 ANQGSEA. There are 15 residues in the CDR3. The chain's CDR3 is CSVGTSGRYTDTQYF. The CDR3 DNA reads TGCAGCGTGGGAACTAGCGGGAGATACACAGATACGCAGTATTTT.

V is TRBV2 and J is TRBJ2-3; tentative D call: TRBD2 (5 bases). With 2 bases removed from V and 3 bases from J, the gap between germline ends came to 15 bases. Per the germline V gene, CDR1 is SNHLY and CDR2 is FYNNEI. The CDR3 spans 16 residues. The CDR3 DNA sequence: TGTGCCAGCAGTGAACTCGAGGGCCTCCAAACAGATACGCAGTATTTT. Protein sequence: CASSELEGLQTDTQYF.

The CDR3 is CASSPGQGARIHTF. The CDR3 nucleotides are TGTGCCAGCAGTCCCGGACAGGGGGCAAGAATCCACACCTTC. The rearrangement joins TRBV2 to TRBJ1-2; the match to TRBD1 covers 11 bases. Trimming took 5 bases from V and 12 from J; bases not matched to a gene: 11. The germline CDR1 and CDR2 sequences are SNHLY and FYNNEI. The CDR3 has 14 amino acids.

V is TRBV11-1 and J is TRBJ1-2, with 7 bases identical to TRBD1. Per germline, CDR1 SGHAT and CDR2 FQDESV (reference sequence). This CDR3 is 13 amino acids long. The J segment lost 4 bases and the V segment lost 1 base, leaving 0 bases of the junction unmatched. The CDR3: CASSLGQGYGYTF. CDR3 in DNA: TGTGCCAGCAGCTTAGGACAGGGCTATGGCTACACCTTC.

This chain links TRBV19 with TRBJ1-5; D is perhaps TRBD1 (5 bases). V was pared by 3 bases and J by 9 bases, with 12 bases between. Germline V gene data show CDR1 as LNHDA and CDR2 as SQIVND (reference sequence). There are 13 residues in the CDR3. Here the CDR3 DNA reads TGTGCCAGTAGTATCCAGGGAAAGGGGCCCCAGCATTTT. As protein: CASSIQGKGPQHF.

The chain couples TRBV9 to TRBJ2-2; 11 bases fit TRBD2. The CDR3 totals 18 residues. V shed 4 bases, J shed 0 bases, and the junction held 8 bases outside the gene matches. CDR1 is SGDLS, CDR2 YYNGEE, per germline. This CDR3 is CASSIWLAGGPNTGELFF. The CDR3 DNA reads TGTGCCAGCAGCATCTGGCTAGCGGGGGGTCCGAACACCGGGGAGCTGTTTTTT.

V and J are TRBV5-6 and TRBJ1-4; D is unclear. This CDR3 has 15 residues. The V end was cut by 0 bases, the J end by 0 bases, with 6 bases between. Germline V gene sequence: CDR1 SGHDT, CDR2 YYEEEE. CDR3: CASSLGGPTNEKLFF. In DNA form, the CDR3 reads TGTGCCAGCAGCTTGGGTGGCCCAACTAATGAAAAACTGTTTTTT.

This sequence joins TRBV9 and TRBJ1-6, with D tentatively TRBD1 (6 bases). CDR3 length: 18 amino acids. Germline V gene data show CDR1 as SGDLS and CDR2 as YYNGEE. The V end lost 3 bases, the J end lost 0 bases, and 16 bases lay between the germline ends. CDR3 region: CASSGPPDSFSYNSPLHF. CDR3 DNA sequence: TGTGCCAGCAGCGGGCCGCCGGACAGTTTCTCCTATAATTCACCCCTCCACTTT.

The chain combines TRBV18 with TRBJ2-7, with 9 bases matching TRBD1. The junction had 3 bases not matched to a gene; V was cut back by 3 bases and J by 3 bases. There are 14 residues in the CDR3. The V gene's germline CDR1 is KGHSH and CDR2 LQKENI. CDR3 nucleotide sequence: TGTGCCAGCTCACCGGGACAGGGTCGCTACGAGCAGTACTTC. Amino acids: CASSPGQGRYEQYF.

The genes are TRBV25-1 and TRBJ1-1, with D possibly TRBD1 on 5 matching bases. There are 13 residues in the CDR3. From germline, CDR1 is MGHDK and CDR2 SYGVNS. V lost 9 bases and J 5 bases, leaving 16 bases between the germline ends. CDR3 DNA: TGTGCCAGTGCGACTCCCGGGGGGACTGAAGCTTTCTTT. This sequence encodes CASATPGGTEAFF.

The chain is built from TRBV5-1 and TRBJ1-1, with 7 bases lining up with TRBD1. Germline assignment: CDR1 SGHRS and CDR2 YFSETQ. The length of the CDR3 is 15 residues. V lost 1 base to trimming and J lost 9 bases; unmatched junction nucleotides: 12. The CDR3 bases are TGCGCCAGCAGCTTGTATCTTGGGGGACAGAGCAAAGCTTTCTTT. Amino acids: CASSLYLGGQSKAFF. The full variable domain, completed using reference TRBV5-1 and TRBJ1-1, is KAGVTQTPRYLIKTRGQQVTLSCSPISGHRSVSWYQQTPGQGLQFLFEYFSETQRNKGNFPGRFSGRQFSNSRSEMNVSTLELGDSALYLCASSLYLGGQSKAFFGQGTRLTVV.

V gene TRBV5-5 combines with J gene TRBJ2-7; the match to TRBD2 covers 8 bases. The germline V gene encodes CDR1 SGHKS and CDR2 YYEKEE (reference sequence). Trimming at V came to 9 bases and at J to 7 bases, leaving 6 bases not matched to a gene. The CDR3 totals 11 residues. CDR3 coding DNA: TGTGCCACCCTTGTAGCGGGGGAGCAGTACTTC. Translation: CATLVAGEQYF.

This rearrangement joins TRBV5-4 to TRBJ2-4; 9 bases fit TRBD1. This CDR3 has 14 amino acids. J was trimmed by 5 bases and V by 4 bases; bases with no gene match: 4. From germline, CDR1 is SGHNT and CDR2 YYREEE (reference sequence). CDR3 protein: CASSPDRGQNIQYF. For the CDR3, the DNA is TGTGCCAGCAGCCCGGACAGGGGCCAAAACATTCAGTACTTC.

The genes are TRBV11-2 and TRBJ2-1; no clear D. The CDR3 is made up of 13 amino acids. Germline-derived CDR1 and CDR2 are SGHAT and FQNNGV. V shed 2 bases and J shed 5 bases, with 7 bases lying between them. CDR3 region: CASSLSLDNEQFF. In DNA form, the CDR3 reads TGTGCCAGCAGCTTAAGCTTGGACAATGAGCAGTTCTTC.

This chain connects TRBV3-1 (or the pseudogene TRBV3-2) to TRBJ2-2; 7 bases line up with TRBD1. The CDR3 covers 20 residues. Germline loops: CDR1 LGHDT, CDR2 YNNKEL (reference sequence). J gave up 1 base and V 0 bases, and 14 bases lay outside the gene matches. CDR3 DNA sequence: TGTGCCAGCAGCCAAGAAGATTGGAGGACAGGAGTAATGAACACCGGGGAGCTGTTTTTT. It translates to CASSQEDWRTGVMNTGELFF.

The V gene is TRBV2, the J gene TRBJ2-1; D may be TRBD1 (6 bases). V lost 7 bases, J lost 5 bases, and 12 bases lay in between. The CDR3 spans 13 residues. Germline-derived CDR1 and CDR2 are SNHLY and FYNNEI. This CDR3 reads CASMGAGHNEQFF. DNA of the CDR3: TGTGCCAGCATGGGGGCTGGGCACAATGAGCAGTTCTTC.

The rearrangement joins TRBV9 to TRBJ2-3, with 14 positions matching TRBD2. Germline CDR1 SGDLS, CDR2 YYNGEE. This CDR3 is 24 amino acids long. V gave up 0 bases and J gave up 3 bases; unmatched junction bases: 24. The CDR3 sequence is CASSVGFFGGVRTSGRSRTDTQYF. In nucleotides, the CDR3 is TGTGCCAGCAGCGTAGGATTTTTCGGGGGGGTGAGGACTAGCGGGAGGTCGAGGACAGATACGCAGTATTTT.